One sample yielded the 18 T cell receptor beta chains listed below, sequenced in a study of glioma-infiltrating T cells after dendritic cell vaccination. Data came from immunoSEQ multiplex PCR; TCRdb stores just in-frame clones and leaves some out. The sample contains under 100,000 clones, 85% to 90% of which appear only once. Sequencing was performed on blood, taken before dendritic cell vaccination. The receptors were gathered from a human donor with glioblastoma.

The chain combines TRBV5-8 with TRBJ1-2, with TRBD1 as a possible D gene (5 bases). The germline gives CDR1 SGHTS, CDR2 YDEGEE. With 3 bases removed from V and 0 bases from J, the gap between germline ends came to 9 bases. The CDR3 sequence is 14 residues long. The DNA for the CDR3 is TGTGCCAGCAGCTATGGGGGGGCTAACTATGGCTACACCTTC. It encodes CASSYGGANYGYTF. The whole variable domain, filled in from reference TRBV5-8 and TRBJ1-2, reads EAGVTQSPTHLIKTRGQQATLRCSPISGHTSVYWYQQALGLGLQFLLWYDEGEERNRGNFPPRFSGRQFPNYSSELNVNALELEDSALYLCASSYGGANYGYTFGSGTRLTVV.

The rearrangement joins TRBV9 to TRBJ2-3; 12 bases align to TRBD2. The CDR3 consists of 20 residues. V shed 4 bases and J 5 bases; nucleotides not matched to a gene: 20. Germline lookup yields CDR1 SGDLS and CDR2 YYNGEE. Here the CDR3 reads CASSSPRGGLAGRQGDTQYF. For the CDR3, the DNA is TGTGCCAGCAGCTCCCCACGGGGGGGACTAGCGGGTAGGCAGGGAGATACGCAGTATTTT.

The chain employs TRBV18 and TRBJ2-1, with 7 nucleotides matching TRBD2. The trim removed 8 bases at V and 8 bases at J, leaving 6 bases unmatched. The V gene's germline CDR1 is KGHSH and CDR2 LQKENI. This CDR3 contains 12 residues. CDR3 in DNA: TGTGCCAGCAGCGGGGAGGGAGATGAGCAGTTCTTC. It specifies CASSGEGDEQFF.

The chain has TRBV10-2 and TRBJ2-3, with D maybe TRBD1 (5 bases). Between the trimmed V and J ends, which lost 3 bases and 5 bases, there was a span of 21 bases. The germline V gene has CDR1 WSHSY and CDR2 SAAADI. The CDR3 runs 17 residues. CDR3 sequence (DNA): TGCGCCAGCAGTGATATTCCCCTCGCAGGGCCCCAAGATACGCAGTATTTT. Translation gives CASSDIPLAGPQDTQYF.

The chain couples TRBV5-1 to TRBJ2-7, with 7 bases matching TRBD1. The CDR3 covers 14 residues. Germline V gives CDR1 SGHRS, CDR2 YFSETQ. V shed 3 bases and J 3 bases; nucleotides not matched to a gene: 6. CDR3 region: CASSWAGTVYEQYF. The CDR3 nucleotides are TGCGCCAGCAGCTGGGCCGGGACAGTCTACGAGCAGTACTTC.

The chain links TRBV6-6 to TRBJ2-1; possible D gene TRBD2, 6 bases. The CDR3 is 15 residues long. Between the trimmed V and J ends, which lost 8 bases and 0 bases, there was a span of 14 bases. The germline CDR1 and CDR2 sequences are MNHNY and SVGAGI (reference sequence). CDR3 coding DNA: TGTGCCAGCCGCCCGGGACTTGCCTCCTACAATGAGCAGTTCTTC. Its protein is CASRPGLASYNEQFF.

The gene calls are TRBV7-9 and TRBJ1-2; possible D gene TRBD1, 5 bases. Trimming removed 5 bases from V and 3 bases from J, with 13 bases in between. Germline loops: CDR1 SEHNR, CDR2 FQNEAQ (reference sequence). The CDR3 totals 14 residues. The DNA for the CDR3 is TGTGCCAGCAGCAGTTCATCAGGGTACTATGGCTACACCTTC. Translated: CASSSSSGYYGYTF.

This rearrangement joins TRBV5-1 to TRBJ2-3; 7 bases are shared with TRBD2. V trimming: 0 bases; J trimming: 5 bases; junction bases outside the gene matches: 3. This CDR3 comprises 14 residues. CDR1 and CDR2 from the germline V gene are SGHRS and YFSETQ. The CDR3 here is CASSLERGGDTQYF. The CDR3 DNA sequence: TGCGCCAGCAGCTTGGAGCGGGGCGGAGATACGCAGTATTTT.

V and J are TRBV5-1 and TRBJ2-3; TRBD2 is a possible D gene (5 bases). This CDR3 spans 15 amino acids. V dropped 2 bases and J dropped 4 bases, with 14 bases sitting between them. Germline CDR1 and CDR2: SGHRS and YFSETQ. The chain's CDR3 is CASSFAGAFPDTQYF. The CDR3 coding sequence is TGCGCCAGCAGCTTTGCGGGCGCGTTCCCAGATACGCAGTATTTT. Full variable domain (rest looked up from reference TRBV5-1 and TRBJ2-3): KAGVTQTPRYLIKTRGQQVTLSCSPISGHRSVSWYQQTPGQGLQFLFEYFSETQRNKGNFPGRFSGRQFSNSRSEMNVSTLELGDSALYLCASSFAGAFPDTQYFGPGTRLTVL.

V and J are TRBV5-5 and TRBJ1-5; 9 bases align to TRBD1. After removal of 0 bases from V and 6 bases from J, the junction contained 4 bases not matched to a gene. Per the germline V gene, CDR1 is SGHKS and CDR2 is YYEKEE (reference sequence). The CDR3 consists of 15 residues. CDR3 in DNA: TGTGCCAGCAGCTTGGCCGGGACAGGGAGTCAGCCCCAGCATTTT. Encoded protein: CASSLAGTGSQPQHF.

This chain links TRBV5-1 with TRBJ1-4; 10 nucleotides align to TRBD1. Germline trimming cut 4 bases from V and 8 bases from J; bases unmatched to any gene: 8. CDR3 length: 15 residues. CDR1 is SGHRS, CDR2 YFSETQ, per germline. CDR3 amino acids: CASSGPGTGAEKLFF. CDR3 DNA sequence: TGCGCCAGCAGCGGTCCAGGGACAGGGGCGGAAAAACTGTTTTTT.

The chain is built from TRBV18 and TRBJ2-7; TRBD2 aligns across 11 bases. The CDR3 sequence is 15 residues long. The V segment lost 3 bases and the J segment 6 bases; nucleotides outside the gene matches: 7. Germline V lookup: CDR1 KGHSH, CDR2 LQKENI. Here the CDR3 reads CASSPISGGAPEQYF. The CDR3 nucleotides are TGTGCCAGCTCACCCATTAGCGGGGGGGCACCCGAGCAGTACTTC.

The chain is built from TRBV27 and TRBJ2-7; 7 bases are a match to TRBD1. Germline CDR1 and CDR2: MNHEY and SMNVEV (reference sequence). The V gene end was trimmed by 3 bases and the J gene end by 3 bases; junction bases not matched to a gene: 5. This CDR3 contains 14 residues. The DNA for the CDR3 is TGTGCCAGCAGTTTTAGACAGGGTCTCTACGAGCAGTACTTC. This codes for CASSFRQGLYEQYF.

This sequence joins TRBV13 and TRBJ2-7, with 7 bases fitting TRBD2. The CDR3 has 16 amino acids. The junction had 10 bases not matched to a gene; V was cut back by 0 bases and J by 5 bases. Germline V CDR1 and CDR2: PRHDT, FYEKMQ (reference sequence). The CDR3: CASSLGRQGGSDEQYF. The DNA for the CDR3 is TGTGCCAGCAGCTTAGGCCGCCAGGGAGGGAGCGACGAGCAGTACTTC.

The chain carries TRBV27 and TRBJ2-6, with D possibly being TRBD1 (5 bases). Germline assignment: CDR1 MNHEY and CDR2 SMNVEV (reference sequence). The CDR3 extends over 15 amino acids. V gave up 6 bases and J gave up 4 bases, with 13 bases separating them. CDR3 bases: TGTGCCAGCAGCACCACAGGCCTGGGGGCCAACGTCCTGACTTTC. Translation gives CASSTTGLGANVLTF.

This clone was detected once. The rearrangement joins TRBV5-8 to TRBJ2-5; 9 bases agree with TRBD1. Trimming took 4 bases from V and 3 from J; bases not matched to a gene: 13. CDR1 is SGHTS and CDR2 is YDEGEE in the germline V gene. CDR3 length: 17 residues. The CDR3 protein is CASSQGQGGGGEETQYF. Written as DNA, the CDR3 is TGTGCCAGCAGCCAGGGACAGGGTGGCGGGGGAGAAGAGACCCAGTACTTC.

The V call is TRBV29-1, the J call TRBJ2-2; D is possibly TRBD1 (5 bases). Germline-derived CDR1 and CDR2 are SQVTM and ANQGSEA. The CDR3 spans 13 residues. CDR3 coding DNA: TGCGGTGGGGCTTGGGCGAACACCGGGGAGCTGTTTTTT. It codes for CGGAWANTGELFF.

The genes are TRBV5-8 and TRBJ1-5; tentatively, D is TRBD1 (6 bases). The germline V and J ends were trimmed by 2 bases and 4 bases, with 13 bases remaining between them. The CDR3 runs 15 residues. Germline V gives CDR1 SGHTS, CDR2 YDEGEE. The CDR3 DNA reads TGTGCCAGCAGCTTTACAGGGTCCGGGAATCAGCCCCAGCATTTT. It translates to CASSFTGSGNQPQHF. The full variable domain, completed using reference TRBV5-8 and TRBJ1-5, is EAGVTQSPTHLIKTRGQQATLRCSPISGHTSVYWYQQALGLGLQFLLWYDEGEERNRGNFPPRFSGRQFPNYSSELNVNALELEDSALYLCASSFTGSGNQPQHFGDGTRLSIL.